This passage covers 27 T cell receptor beta chains from one sample sequenced in a study of molecular identifiers for immune sequencing clone quantification. TCRdb re-derived calls from the PCR reads in MiXCR, one entry per CDR3 protein. The data contain about 640,000 distinct CDR3 sequences, just under 20% of them singletons. Input material: naive CD8+ T cells from blood, with Jurkat cell RNA spiked in. This sample's subset: FACS-sorted CD8+CD4-CCR7+CD45RA+ naive T cells. The receptor source for this set is a human donor in good health. Some libraries in this study had Jurkat cell RNA spiked in.

This clonotype was seen at least ten times. CDR3 DNA: TGTGCCAGCAGTCTTAGTGCGGCGCCCGCCTACGAGCAGTACTTC. Amino acids: CASSLSAAPAYEQYF. The chain employs TRBV27 and TRBJ2-7, with D hard to call. With 5 bases removed from V and 2 bases from J, the gap between germline ends came to 16 bases. The germline CDR1 and CDR2 sequences are MNHEY and SMNVEV (reference sequence). This CDR3 spans 15 amino acids.

Only a few counts were recorded for this clonotype. The gene calls are TRBV7-7 and TRBJ2-1; D is uncertain. CDR3 length: 15 residues. V was shortened by 8 bases and J by 10 bases, with 24 bases between the two germline ends. The germline CDR1 and CDR2 sequences are SSHAT and FNYEAQ (reference sequence). The CDR3 protein is CASQLSWGNAEEQFF. CDR3 DNA: TGTGCCAGCCAACTTAGCTGGGGAAACGCAGAGGAGCAGTTCTTC. Based on the CDR3 plus reference TRBV7-7 and TRBJ2-1, the full variable domain is GAGVSQSPRYKVTKRGQDVTLRCDPISSHATLYWYQQALGQGPEFLTYFNYEAQPDKSGLPSDRFSAERPEGSISTLTIQRTEQRDSAMYRCASQLSWGNAEEQFFGPGTRLTVL.

This clonotype was recorded a few times. As DNA, the CDR3 is TGTGCCAGCAGCTGGGACTCTGGAAACACCATATATTTT. The encoded protein is CASSWDSGNTIYF. The chain carries TRBV11-2 and TRBJ1-3; D is ambiguous. There are 13 residues in the CDR3. With 4 bases removed from V and 0 bases from J, the gap between germline ends came to 4 bases. Germline CDR1 reads SGHAT; CDR2 reads FQNNGV.

This clonotype was counted ten times or more. CDR3 sequence: CAIRQGAPGTEAFF. DNA of the CDR3: TGTGCCATCAGACAGGGGGCGCCGGGCACTGAAGCTTTCTTT. The gene calls are TRBV10-3 and TRBJ1-1, with 9 nucleotides matching TRBD1. The germline V gene has CDR1 ENHRY and CDR2 SYGVKD. The CDR3 consists of 14 residues. J lost 4 bases, V lost 6 bases, and 6 bases had no gene match.

The table lists this clonotype with many counts. V gene TRBV6-2 or TRBV6-3 combines with J gene TRBJ2-1; no definite D call. Germline-derived CDR1 and CDR2 are MNHEY and SVGEGT. V gave up 4 bases and J gave up 7 bases, with 8 bases separating them. CDR3 length: 12 amino acids. DNA of the CDR3: TGTGCCAGCAGTTCTTTATGGAATGAGCAGTTCTTC. Amino acids: CASSSLWNEQFF.

This clonotype has a count of ten or more. This chain joins TRBV4-3 and TRBJ2-7; TRBD1 aligns across 11 bases. In germline, CDR1 is LGHNA, CDR2 YSLEER. This CDR3 comprises 19 residues. V trimming: 1 base; J trimming: 4 bases; junction bases outside the gene matches: 15. The CDR3 region is CASSQARTGGFDAWYEQYF. The CDR3 DNA reads TGCGCCAGCAGCCAAGCGAGGACAGGGGGCTTTGATGCTTGGTACGAGCAGTACTTC.

In its sample, this clonotype was seen a few times. The chain combines TRBV11-2 with TRBJ1-1; D not resolved. This CDR3 has 14 amino acids. Germline loops: CDR1 SGHAT, CDR2 FQNNGV. V lost 2 bases, J lost 4 bases, and 11 bases lay in between. CDR3 coding DNA: TGTGCCAGCAGCTTAATTGGAATGGCCACTGAAGCTTTCTTT. Translation: CASSLIGMATEAFF. Filled out from reference TRBV11-2 and TRBJ1-1, the complete variable domain reads EAGVAQSPRYKIIEKRQSVAFWCNPISGHATLYWYQQILGQGPKLLIQFQNNGVVDDSQLPKDRFSAERLKGVDSTLKIQPAKLEDSAVYLCASSLIGMATEAFFGQGTRLTVV.

A few counts support this clonotype. This chain connects TRBV6-2 or TRBV6-3 to TRBJ2-5; the D gene is possibly TRBD2 (5 bases). Germline-derived CDR1 and CDR2 are MNHEY and SVGEGT. The CDR3 is 17 residues long. Trimming shortened V by 6 bases and J by 5 bases, and 25 bases separated the two germline ends. CDR3 in DNA: TGTGCCAGCAGCCCTAGAGAAACAGAACGTCCGGGGGAGACCCAGTACTTC. It is translated as CASSPRETERPGETQYF.

As concerns this clonotype: One base away lies a much larger clone, so this may be a sequencing read error. V gene TRBV20-1 combines with J gene TRBJ2-1, with TRBD2 identical over 10 bases. CDR1 is DFQATT, CDR2 SNEGSKA, per germline (reference sequence). This CDR3 has 15 residues. CDR3 sequence reads: CSATSSGSSYNEQLF. Written as DNA, the CDR3 is TGCAGTGCTACCTCTAGCGGGAGCTCCTACAATGAGCAGCTCTTC.

This chain connects TRBV19 to TRBJ1-1; no firm D call. The CDR3 loop spans 11 amino acids. The V and J ends lost 9 bases and 3 bases respectively, with 8 bases between them. Germline CDR1 reads LNHDA; CDR2 reads SQIVND (reference sequence). In DNA form, the CDR3 reads TGTGCCAGCTACCAGTACACTGAAGCTTTCTTT. It codes for CASYQYTEAFF. Variable domain in full (rest from reference TRBV19 and TRBJ1-1): DGGITQSPKYLFRKEGQNVTLSCEQNLNHDAMYWYRQDPGQGLRLIYYSQIVNDFQKGDIAEGYSVSREKKESFPLTVTSAQKNPTAFYLCASYQYTEAFFGQGTRLTVV.

Points on this clonotype: One base away lies a much larger clone, so this may be a sequencing read error. The CDR3, as DNA: TGCGCCAGCAGCATGTTTCAGTTTGGCGCTGAAGCTTTCTTT. Translating gives CASSMFQFGAEAFF. J is TRBJ1-1 and V is TRBV5-1; D is unclear. Germline assignment: CDR1 SGHRS and CDR2 YFSETQ. This CDR3 has 14 amino acids. V was cut by 4 bases and J by 6 bases, with 16 bases left in between.

There are a few counts of this clonotype. The chain combines TRBV4-3 with TRBJ1-1, with a tentative D call TRBD1 (6 bases). From germline, CDR1 is LGHNA and CDR2 YSLEER. This CDR3 has 18 residues. V lost 0 bases and J 1 base, leaving 18 bases between the germline ends. The CDR3 region is CASSQDLGAQSWNTEAFF. DNA for the CDR3: TGCGCCAGCAGCCAAGATTTGGGGGCCCAGTCTTGGAACACTGAAGCTTTCTTT.

This clonotype was detected many times. V usage is TRBV4-1 and J usage is TRBJ1-2, with D possibly matching TRBD1 (5 bases). The CDR3 length is 15 residues. Trimming shortened V by 0 bases and J by 5 bases, and 13 bases separated the two germline ends. CDR1 and CDR2 (germline): MGHRA, YSYEKL. CDR3 DNA sequence: TGCGCCAGCAGCCAAGATACGGGGGTAGGTTATGGCTACACCTTC. Translating it yields CASSQDTGVGYGYTF.

A few counts support this clonotype. The chain employs TRBV7-8 and TRBJ2-2, with 9 bases aligning to TRBD1. CDR1 is SGHVS and CDR2 is FQNEAQ in the germline V gene. Trimming cost V 4 bases and J 1 base; bases outside gene matches: 13. CDR3 size: 19 residues. In DNA, the CDR3 is TGTGCCAGCAGCTCACAATACAGGGGGCGATTTCTGAACACCGGGGAGCTGTTTTTT. This translates into CASSSQYRGRFLNTGELFF.

This clonotype has a handful of counts. The V and J genes are TRBV6-5 and TRBJ2-7; D gene unclear. Germline CDR1 reads MNHEY; CDR2 reads SVGAGI. The CDR3 spans 14 residues. Trimming left V 5 bases short and J 4 bases short, with 15 bases between. DNA of the CDR3: TGTGCCAGCAGTACCAATATCCAGCTATACGAGCAGTACTTC. This encodes CASSTNIQLYEQYF.

This clonotype was seen a few times. Mismatch with germline at one junction end may stem from a read error. The chain combines TRBV2 with TRBJ1-4; 7 bases align to TRBD1. Germline CDR1 is SNHLY and CDR2 is FYNNEI. There are 16 residues in the CDR3. The CDR3 DNA follows: TGTGCCAGCACGGATAGACAACAGGGGACTAATGAAAACCTGTTTTTT. It is translated as CASTDRQQGTNENLFF.

This clonotype was seen many times. This chain joins TRBV29-1 and TRBJ2-7; TRBD2 aligns across 7 bases. The CDR3 loop spans 12 amino acids. CDR1 is SQVTM, CDR2 ANQGSEA, per germline. J lost 6 bases, V lost 4 bases, and 6 bases had no gene match. CDR3 residues: CSVVGEGAEQYF. CDR3 coding DNA: TGCAGCGTTGTGGGGGAGGGCGCCGAGCAGTACTTC.

This clonotype has only a few counts. The V and J genes are TRBV12-3 or TRBV12-4 and TRBJ2-2, with D possibly matching TRBD1 (5 bases). V was shortened by 5 bases and J by 3 bases, with 10 bases between the two germline ends. There are 14 residues in the CDR3. CDR3 sequence: CASSIAGHTGELFF. The CDR3 DNA reads as TGTGCCAGCAGTATCGCAGGGCACACCGGGGAGCTGTTTTTT.

The genes are TRBV20-1 and TRBJ2-5, with TRBD2 identical over 8 bases. Unmatched junction bases numbered 29, after V lost 2 bases and J lost 3 bases. This CDR3 is built from 22 residues. The germline V gene encodes CDR1 DFQATT and CDR2 SNEGSKA (reference sequence). The CDR3 here is CSARWVILGTRKTIGREETQYF. Here the CDR3 DNA reads TGCAGTGCTAGATGGGTGATTCTTGGGACTAGGAAGACGATAGGTCGTGAAGAGACCCAGTACTTC.

This clonotype was detected only a few times. The chain combines TRBV4-3 with TRBJ2-7; the D gene is possibly TRBD1 (5 bases). The V end was cut by 0 bases, the J end by 3 bases, with 12 bases between. Germline loops: CDR1 LGHNA, CDR2 YSLEER. The CDR3 totals 15 residues. The CDR3 reads CASSQDRASIYEQYF. The CDR3 bases are TGCGCCAGCAGCCAAGACAGGGCCTCCATCTACGAGCAGTACTTC.

This clonotype showed up many times. The V call is TRBV3-1, the J call TRBJ2-2, with D perhaps TRBD1 or TRBD2 (5 bases each). V lost 1 base and J lost 3, with 12 bases in between. CDR1 and CDR2 (germline): LGHDT, YNNKEL (reference sequence). There are 16 residues in the CDR3. The CDR3 nucleotides are TGTGCCAGCAGCCAAGGGTCGGGGCTCTACACCGGGGAGCTGTTTTTT. It codes for CASSQGSGLYTGELFF.

In regard to this clonotype: Being one base from a much bigger clone, this may be a read error. V and J are TRBV5-1 and TRBJ2-3; D remains unclear. The CDR3 has 14 residues. The V end lost 8 bases, the J end lost 5 bases, and 18 bases lay between the germline ends. Looked up from germline, CDR1 is SGHRS and CDR2 is YFSETQ. The CDR3 sequence: CASTPALGLDTQYF. DNA for the CDR3: TGCGCCAGTACGCCCGCCCTAGGCCTAGATACGCAGTATTTT.

This clonotype was seen ten or more times. The chain recombines TRBV6-2 or TRBV6-3 with TRBJ2-7; D is possibly TRBD1 or TRBD2 (5 bases each). Trimming pared 6 bases from V and 3 bases from J, leaving 12 bases between. There are 13 residues in the CDR3. Germline V gene lookup returns CDR1 MNHEY and CDR2 SVGEGT. The CDR3 spells CASSRDASYEQYF. DNA for the CDR3: TGTGCCAGCAGCCGGGACGCAAGCTACGAGCAGTACTTC.

This clonotype has more than one count but fewer than ten. The rearrangement uses TRBV29-1 and TRBJ2-7; TRBD1 or TRBD2 may be the D gene (5 bases each). Germline CDR1 and CDR2: SQVTM and ANQGSEA. V dropped 6 bases and J dropped 3 bases, with 21 bases sitting between them. This CDR3 has 15 residues. Here the CDR3 reads CSVLPRGRRNYEQYF. CDR3 nucleotide sequence: TGCAGCGTCTTACCGAGGGGACGACGGAACTACGAGCAGTACTTC.

With regard to this clonotype: Given a much more abundant clone one base away, this may be a read error. The rearrangement joins TRBV7-3 to TRBJ1-1, with D possibly being TRBD1 (5 bases). The CDR3 consists of 11 residues. CDR1 SGHTA and CDR2 FQGTGA come from the germline V gene. For the CDR3, the DNA is TGTGCCAGTTTGTGGGGGACTGAAGCTTCCTTT. Amino acid sequence: CASLWGTEASF.

The chain joins TRBV20-1 to TRBJ1-4, with TRBD1 matching 8 bases. Germline loops: CDR1 DFQATT, CDR2 SNEGSKA (reference sequence). The CDR3 length is 14 residues. The J segment lost 8 bases and the V segment lost 6 bases, leaving 11 bases of the junction unmatched. CDR3: CSAHGQGHKEKLFF. The CDR3 DNA reads as TGCAGTGCCCACGGACAGGGACATAAGGAAAAACTGTTTTTT.

This clonotype was detected many times. V is TRBV5-1 and J is TRBJ1-1; 10 nucleotides line up with TRBD1. Per the germline V gene, CDR1 is SGHRS and CDR2 is YFSETQ. This CDR3 contains 15 residues. The ends lost 4 bases at V and 4 bases at J; junction bases unmatched: 7. Written as DNA, the CDR3 is TGCGCCAGCAGCGGATGGACAGGGGGAATCACTGAAGCTTTCTTT. Amino acids: CASSGWTGGITEAFF. Based on the CDR3 plus reference TRBV5-1 and TRBJ1-1, the full variable domain is KAGVTQTPRYLIKTRGQQVTLSCSPISGHRSVSWYQQTPGQGLQFLFEYFSETQRNKGNFPGRFSGRQFSNSRSEMNVSTLELGDSALYLCASSGWTGGITEAFFGQGTRLTVV.